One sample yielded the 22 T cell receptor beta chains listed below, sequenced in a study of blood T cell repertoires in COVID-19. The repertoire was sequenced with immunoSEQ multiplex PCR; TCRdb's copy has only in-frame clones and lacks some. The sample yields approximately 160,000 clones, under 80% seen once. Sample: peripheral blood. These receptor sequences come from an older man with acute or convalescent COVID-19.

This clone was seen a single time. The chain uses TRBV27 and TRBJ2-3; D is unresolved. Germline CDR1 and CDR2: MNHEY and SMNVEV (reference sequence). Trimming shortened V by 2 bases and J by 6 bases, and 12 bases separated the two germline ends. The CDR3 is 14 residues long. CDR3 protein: CASSLSVRGDTQYF. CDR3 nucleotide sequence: TGTGCCAGCAGTTTAAGCGTACGAGGCGATACGCAGTATTTT.

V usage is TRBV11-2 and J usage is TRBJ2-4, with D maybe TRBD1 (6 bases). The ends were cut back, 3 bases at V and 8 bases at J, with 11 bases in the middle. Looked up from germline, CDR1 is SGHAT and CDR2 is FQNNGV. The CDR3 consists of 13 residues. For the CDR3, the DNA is TGTGCCAGCAGCTTGGGACATGGGGACATTCAGTACTTC. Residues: CASSLGHGDIQYF.

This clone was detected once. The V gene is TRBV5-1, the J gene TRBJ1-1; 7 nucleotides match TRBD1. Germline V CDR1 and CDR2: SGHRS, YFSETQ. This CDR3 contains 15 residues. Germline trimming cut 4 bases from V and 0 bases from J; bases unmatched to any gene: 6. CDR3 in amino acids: CASSRRQGMNTEAFF. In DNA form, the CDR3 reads TGCGCCAGCAGCAGACGACAGGGTATGAACACTGAAGCTTTCTTT. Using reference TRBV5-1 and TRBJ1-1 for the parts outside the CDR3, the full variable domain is KAGVTQTPRYLIKTRGQQVTLSCSPISGHRSVSWYQQTPGQGLQFLFEYFSETQRNKGNFPGRFSGRQFSNSRSEMNVSTLELGDSALYLCASSRRQGMNTEAFFGQGTRLTVV.

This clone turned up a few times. CDR3 sequence reads: CASSKTGGAANEKLFF. The DNA for the CDR3 is TGCGCCAGCAGCAAAACAGGGGGCGCGGCTAATGAAAAACTGTTTTTT. The V gene is TRBV5-1, the J gene TRBJ1-4; 9 bases fit TRBD1. The CDR3 runs 16 residues. The germline V gene has CDR1 SGHRS and CDR2 YFSETQ. The V gene end was trimmed by 4 bases and the J gene end by 3 bases; junction bases not matched to a gene: 7.

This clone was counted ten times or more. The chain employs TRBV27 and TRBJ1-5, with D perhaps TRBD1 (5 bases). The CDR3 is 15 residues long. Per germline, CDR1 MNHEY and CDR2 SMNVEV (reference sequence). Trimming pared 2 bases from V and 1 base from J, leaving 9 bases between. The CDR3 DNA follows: TGTGCCAGCAGTTTACAGGGACTGAGCAATCAGCCCCAGCATTTT. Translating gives CASSLQGLSNQPQHF.

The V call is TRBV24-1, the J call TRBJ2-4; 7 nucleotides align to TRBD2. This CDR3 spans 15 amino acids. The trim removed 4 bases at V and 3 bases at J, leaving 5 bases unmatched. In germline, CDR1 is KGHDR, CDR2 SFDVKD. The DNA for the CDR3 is TGTGCCACCAGTGAATACACGGGGGGCAAAAACATTCAGTACTTC. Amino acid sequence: CATSEYTGGKNIQYF.

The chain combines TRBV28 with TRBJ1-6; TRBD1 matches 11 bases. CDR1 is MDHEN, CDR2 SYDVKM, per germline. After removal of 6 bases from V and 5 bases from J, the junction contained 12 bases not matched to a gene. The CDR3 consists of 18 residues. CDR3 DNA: TGTGCCAGCAGAAAGGACAGGGGGCCGGGTGTTGATAATTCACCCCTCCACTTT. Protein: CASRKDRGPGVDNSPLHF.

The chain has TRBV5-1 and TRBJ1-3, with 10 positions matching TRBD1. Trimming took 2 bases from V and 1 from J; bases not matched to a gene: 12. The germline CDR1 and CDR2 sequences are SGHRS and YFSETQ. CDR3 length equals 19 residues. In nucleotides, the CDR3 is TGCGCCAGCAGCTTAGATCCTCCGGGACAGGGGAGGTCTGGAAACACCATATATTTT. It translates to CASSLDPPGQGRSGNTIYF. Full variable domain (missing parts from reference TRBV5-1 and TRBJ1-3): KAGVTQTPRYLIKTRGQQVTLSCSPISGHRSVSWYQQTPGQGLQFLFEYFSETQRNKGNFPGRFSGRQFSNSRSEMNVSTLELGDSALYLCASSLDPPGQGRSGNTIYFGEGSWLTVV.

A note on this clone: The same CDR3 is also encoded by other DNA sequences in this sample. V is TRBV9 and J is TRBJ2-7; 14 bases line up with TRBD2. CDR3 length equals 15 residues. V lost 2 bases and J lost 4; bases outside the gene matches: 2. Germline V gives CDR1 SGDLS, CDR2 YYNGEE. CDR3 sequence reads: CASSVGTSGSYEQYF. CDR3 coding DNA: TGTGCCAGCAGCGTCGGGACTAGCGGGAGTTACGAGCAGTACTTC.

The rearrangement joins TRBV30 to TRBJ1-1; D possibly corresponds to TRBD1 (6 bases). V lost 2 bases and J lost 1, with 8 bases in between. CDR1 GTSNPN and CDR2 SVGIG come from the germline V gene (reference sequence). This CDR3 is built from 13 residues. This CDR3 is CAWSQQGNTEAFF. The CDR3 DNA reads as TGTGCCTGGAGTCAACAGGGGAACACTGAAGCTTTCTTT. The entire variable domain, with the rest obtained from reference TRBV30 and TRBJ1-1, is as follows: SQTIHQWPATLVQPVGSPLSLECTVEGTSNPNLYWYRQAAGRGLQLLFYSVGIGQISSEVPQNLSASRPQDRQFILSSKKLLLSDSGFYLCAWSQQGNTEAFFGQGTRLTVV.

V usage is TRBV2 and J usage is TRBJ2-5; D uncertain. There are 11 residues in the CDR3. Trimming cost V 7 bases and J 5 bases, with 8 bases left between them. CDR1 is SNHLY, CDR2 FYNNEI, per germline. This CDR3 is CASNLEETQYF. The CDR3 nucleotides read TGTGCCAGCAATTTAGAGGAGACCCAGTACTTC.

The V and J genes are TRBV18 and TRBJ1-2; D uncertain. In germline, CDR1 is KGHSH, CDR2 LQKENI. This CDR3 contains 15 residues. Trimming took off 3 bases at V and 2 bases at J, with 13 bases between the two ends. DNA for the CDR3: TGTGCCAGCTCACCGCTCCATGACACGAACTATGGCTACACCTTC. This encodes CASSPLHDTNYGYTF.

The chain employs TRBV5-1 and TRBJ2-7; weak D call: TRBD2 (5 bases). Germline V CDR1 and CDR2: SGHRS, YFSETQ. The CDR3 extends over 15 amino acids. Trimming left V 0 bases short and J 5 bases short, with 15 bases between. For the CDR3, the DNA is TGCGCCAGCAGCTTGGGGGAGCCCAAGGTAAACGAGCAGTACTTC. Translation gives CASSLGEPKVNEQYF.

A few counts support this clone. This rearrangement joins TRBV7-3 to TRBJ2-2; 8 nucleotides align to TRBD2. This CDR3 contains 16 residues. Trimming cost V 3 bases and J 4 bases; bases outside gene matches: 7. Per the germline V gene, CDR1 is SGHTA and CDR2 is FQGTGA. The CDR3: CASSLYGRASTGELFF. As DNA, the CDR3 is TGTGCCAGCAGCTTGTACGGGAGGGCCTCCACCGGGGAGCTGTTTTTT.

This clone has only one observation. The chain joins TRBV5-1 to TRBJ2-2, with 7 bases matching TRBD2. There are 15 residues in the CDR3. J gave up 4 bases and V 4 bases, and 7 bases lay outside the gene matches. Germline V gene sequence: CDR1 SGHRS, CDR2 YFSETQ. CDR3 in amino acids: CASSLAEAVTGELFF. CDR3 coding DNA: TGCGCCAGCAGCCTAGCGGAAGCGGTCACCGGGGAGCTGTTTTTT.

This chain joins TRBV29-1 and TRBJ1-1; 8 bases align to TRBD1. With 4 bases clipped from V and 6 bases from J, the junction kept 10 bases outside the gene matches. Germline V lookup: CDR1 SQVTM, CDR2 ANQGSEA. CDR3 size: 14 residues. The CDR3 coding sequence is TGCAGCGTTGCGCCAGGGGGCGTTAACGCTGAAGCTTTCTTT. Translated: CSVAPGGVNAEAFF.

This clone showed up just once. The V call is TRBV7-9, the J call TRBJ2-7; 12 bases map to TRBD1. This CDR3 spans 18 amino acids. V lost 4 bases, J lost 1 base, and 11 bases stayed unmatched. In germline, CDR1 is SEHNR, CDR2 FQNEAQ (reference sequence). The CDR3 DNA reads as TGTGCCAGCAGCTCAATTCCGGGACAGGGGGCTCTGTCCTACGAGCAGTACTTC. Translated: CASSSIPGQGALSYEQYF.

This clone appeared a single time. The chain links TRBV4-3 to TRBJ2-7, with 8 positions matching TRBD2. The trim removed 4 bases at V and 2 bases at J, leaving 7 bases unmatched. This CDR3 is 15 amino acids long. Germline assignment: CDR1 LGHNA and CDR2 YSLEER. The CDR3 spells CASSRRREGAYEQYF. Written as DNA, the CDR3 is TGCGCCAGCAGCCGACGTCGGGAGGGGGCCTACGAGCAGTACTTC.

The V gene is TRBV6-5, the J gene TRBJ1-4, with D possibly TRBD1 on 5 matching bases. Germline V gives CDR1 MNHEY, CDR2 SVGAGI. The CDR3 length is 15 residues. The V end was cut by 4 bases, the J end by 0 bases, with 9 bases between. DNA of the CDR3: TGTGCCAGCAGTTTGGGGGGGACAACTAATGAAAAACTGTTTTTT. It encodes CASSLGGTTNEKLFF.

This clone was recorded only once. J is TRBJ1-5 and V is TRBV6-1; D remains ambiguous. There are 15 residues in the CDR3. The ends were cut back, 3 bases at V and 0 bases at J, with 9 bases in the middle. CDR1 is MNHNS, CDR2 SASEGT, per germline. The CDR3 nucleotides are TGTGCCAGCAGTGATAACGGGTATAGCAATCAGCCCCAGCATTTT. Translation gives CASSDNGYSNQPQHF.

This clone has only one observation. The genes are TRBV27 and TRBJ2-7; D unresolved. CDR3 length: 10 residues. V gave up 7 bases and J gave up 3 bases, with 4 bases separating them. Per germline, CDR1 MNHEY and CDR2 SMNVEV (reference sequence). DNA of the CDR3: TGTGCCAGCACCCACTACGAGCAGTACTTC. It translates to CASTHYEQYF.

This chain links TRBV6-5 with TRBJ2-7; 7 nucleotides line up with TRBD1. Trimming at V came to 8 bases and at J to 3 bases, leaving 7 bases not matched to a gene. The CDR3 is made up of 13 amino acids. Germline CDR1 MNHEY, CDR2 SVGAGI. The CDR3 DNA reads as TGTGCCAGCGTCCCGGGACAGAGCTACGAGCAGTACTTC. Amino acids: CASVPGQSYEQYF.